Reported below is one TCR beta chain. The antigen is undetermined. Both 60 Vbeta primers and 13 Jbeta primers went into the PCR. Clones were read by immunoSEQ multiplex PCR, and TCRdb kept only the in-frame ones, dropping some. The data show 100,000 to 150,000 clones, approximately 80% seen once. V dropped 1 base and J dropped 4; count of bases not matched to a gene: 6. The CDR3 contains 15 residues. Germline CDR1 SGHDN, CDR2 FVKESK. The entry originates in a study of cytomegalovirus exposure and HLA in healthy donors. Study-level results: For most subjects, TCR beta sequences were reported to predict HLA-A and HLA-B alleles with accuracy. Equally common other TCR beta chains were less clonally expanded than HLA-associated ones, a later analysis found. V segments that were indistinguishable, TRBV6-2 and TRBV6-3 among them, were omitted from analysis.

Sequenced sample: PBMCs. The rearrangement joins TRBV14 to TRBJ1-2; 7 bases are shared with TRBD1. This TCR was recovered from a man in his thirties or forties in good health and CMV-seronegative. This chain's CDR3 is CASSQGQGRSYGYTF. CDR3 DNA: TGTGCCAGCAGCCAAGGACAGGGAAGGAGCTATGGCTACACCTTC. Combining the CDR3 with reference TRBV14 and TRBJ1-2 gives the whole variable domain EAGVTQFPSHSVIEKGQTVTLRCDPISGHDNLYWYRRVMGKEIKFLLHFVKESKQDESGMPNNRFLAERTGGTYSTLKVQPAELEDSGVYFCASSQGQGRSYGYTFGSGTRLTVV.